This T cell receptor (beta chain) came from a study of T-cell reconstitution after alpha-beta-depleted transplantation in children (dated by TCRdb to 2016 to 2017). Background for the entire study: The study quantitatively tracked T-cell immune reconstitution after TCRalphabeta/CD19-depleted allogeneic hematopoietic cell transplantation in children using TCR repertoire profiling.

In this sample, this clonotype turned up a few times. Its binding antigen is unknown. No clone much larger than this one lies a single base away; base qualities are absent. According to the germline V gene (reference sequence), CDR1 reads DFQATT and CDR2 reads SNEGSKA. Deletion took 7 bases off V and 4 bases off J, with a span of 22 bases between the germline ends. From the cysteine up to the phenylalanine, the CDR3 has a length of 15 residues. Of the read, only the CDR3 DNA is kept; its 45 bases are in frame from base 1. Libraries were prepared through PCR. Instrument on record: Illumina HiSeq 2500. TCR libraries were prepared with molecular barcoding, using unique molecular identifiers to normalize TCRbeta repertoire quantification. TCRdb applied fastp at Q25 and MiXCR to the public reads, then kept only in-frame beta chains. Entries are consolidated by CDR3 protein sequence, retaining the most common genes and DNA. For this sample the table gives some 550,000 distinct CDR3 sequences, of which approximately 22% were detected only once. Roughly 15% of the sample comes from the top ten.

The label giving this sample's treatment or condition can be read as: allogeneic hematopoietic cell transplantation with graft depleted of TCRalphabeta T cells and CD19 B cells. Transplant recipients were children who received TCRalphabeta/CD19-depleted allogeneic hematopoietic cell grafts. What the authors observed across the whole study: The apparently early alphabetaT-cell count recovery about two months after transplant was reportedly dependent on only several hundred rapidly expanded clones derived from non-depleted graft cells. Over the following months the frequencies of hyperexpanded clones went down, and after one year T-cell counts and TCRbeta diversity were mostly credited to newly produced T cells. In some patients, the high TCRbeta diversity seen at day 60 was put down to recipient T cells and intrathymic progenitors that had survived conditioning.

The sequence derives from a boy younger than two who had a stem cell transplant for acute myeloid leukemia, so the T cells may come from the graft donor. Specimen: PBMCs, mostly from graft donor cells, collected 360 days after TCRalphabeta/CD19-depleted stem cell transplant. This sequence uses TRBV20-1 and TRBJ2-5, with the D gene call left open. The nucleotides read TGCAGTGTCGAAATCCCGTATGCGTGGGGAGAGACCCAGTACTTC. Its amino acids are CSVEIPYAWGETQYF.